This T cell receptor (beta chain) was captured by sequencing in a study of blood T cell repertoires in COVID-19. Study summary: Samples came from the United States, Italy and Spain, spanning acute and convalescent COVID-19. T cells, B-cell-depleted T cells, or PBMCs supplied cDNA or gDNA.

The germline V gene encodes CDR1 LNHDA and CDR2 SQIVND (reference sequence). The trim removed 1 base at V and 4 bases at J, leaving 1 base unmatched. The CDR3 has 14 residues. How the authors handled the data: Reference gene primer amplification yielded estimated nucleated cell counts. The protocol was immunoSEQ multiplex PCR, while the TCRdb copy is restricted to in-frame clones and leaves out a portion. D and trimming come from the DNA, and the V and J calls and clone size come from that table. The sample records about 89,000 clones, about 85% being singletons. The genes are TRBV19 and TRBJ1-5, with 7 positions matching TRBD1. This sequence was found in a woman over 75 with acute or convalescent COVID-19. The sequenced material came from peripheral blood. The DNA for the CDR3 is TGTGCCAGTAGTATAGGGACAGGAAATCAGCCCCAGCATTTT. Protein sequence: CASSIGTGNQPQHF.